A single sample is the source of the 28 T cell receptor beta chains below, sequenced in a study of T cells in Graves' hyperthyroidism and ophthalmopathy. The investigators amplified TCR beta CDR3 regions from RNA transcripts. An initial round of RT-PCR targeting the TCR CDR3 relied on the HTBI primer set. TCRdb redid the calling of the multiplex PCR reads with MiXCR, one entry per CDR3 protein. The sample has a few hundred thousand distinct CDR3 sequences, about a sixth seen once. Sequencing was carried out using blood. These receptors were obtained from a woman between 40 and 50 years old with Graves' ophthalmopathy.

The gene calls are TRBV19 and TRBJ2-7; D ambiguous. CDR1 is LNHDA, CDR2 SQIVND, per germline (reference sequence). CDR3 length: 15 residues. V lost 3 bases and J 0 bases, leaving 12 bases between the germline ends. The CDR3 reads CASSIAAALSYEQYF. The CDR3 region has the DNA TGTGCCAGTAGTATCGCGGCAGCCCTCTCCTACGAGCAGTACTTC.

V is TRBV12-3 or TRBV12-4 and J is TRBJ1-1; D may be TRBD1 (5 bases). This CDR3 is 13 amino acids long. Trimming pared 2 bases from V and 4 bases from J, leaving 8 bases between. As DNA, the CDR3 is TGTGCCAGCAGTTTACAGAGGGGCACTGAAGCTTTCTTT. It yields the protein CASSLQRGTEAFF.

This clonotype was recorded many times. The rearrangement uses TRBV28 and TRBJ1-2; D unresolved. The CDR3 loop spans 12 amino acids. Germline V CDR1 and CDR2: MDHEN, SYDVKM. V lost 6 bases and J lost 0, with 5 bases in between. Here the CDR3 reads CASSHSNYGYTF. In DNA form, the CDR3 reads TGTGCCAGCAGCCACTCTAACTATGGCTACACCTTC.

The gene calls are TRBV7-2 and TRBJ1-6; weak D call: TRBD1 (5 bases). The germline CDR1 and CDR2 sequences are SGHTA and FQGNSA. The CDR3 runs to 16 residues. The V gene lost 5 bases and the J gene lost 0 bases, with 11 bases spanning the gap. The CDR3 is CASSPGSSSYNSPLHF. Written as DNA, the CDR3 is TGTGCCAGCAGCCCAGGGTCGAGCTCCTATAATTCACCCCTCCACTTT. The entire variable domain, with the rest obtained from reference TRBV7-2 and TRBJ1-6, is as follows: GAGVSQSPSNKVTEKGKDVELRCDPISGHTALYWYRQSLGQGLEFLIYFQGNSAPDKSGLPSDRFSAERTGGSVSTLTIQRTQQEDSAVYLCASSPGSSSYNSPLHFGNGTRLTVT.

The table lists this clonotype with many counts. The chain has TRBV12-3 or TRBV12-4 and TRBJ1-6; D call uncertain. V lost 8 bases and J 6 bases, leaving 8 bases between the germline ends. The CDR3 runs to 12 residues. The CDR3 DNA reads TGTGCCAGCTCCCCGGGTAATTCACCCCTCCACTTT. Amino acid sequence: CASSPGNSPLHF.

This clonotype was recorded many times. The rearrangement uses TRBV2 and TRBJ1-2; perhaps TRBD1 as D (5 bases). The ends were cut back, 3 bases at V and 2 bases at J, with 7 bases in the middle. Germline CDR1 is SNHLY and CDR2 is FYNNEI. CDR3 length: 13 residues. CDR3 DNA: TGTGCCAGCAGTGAGGACATAAACTATGGCTACACCTTC. It yields the protein CASSEDINYGYTF. Full variable domain (remainder filled in from reference TRBV2 and TRBJ1-2): EPEVTQTPSHQVTQMGQEVILRCVPISNHLYFYWYRQILGQKVEFLVSFYNNEISEKSEIFDDQFSVERPDGSNFTLKIRSTKLEDSAMYFCASSEDINYGYTFGSGTRLTVV.

The V gene is TRBV29-1, the J gene TRBJ2-5; D gene unclear. The CDR3 runs to 12 residues. V gave up 7 bases and J gave up 2 bases, with 11 bases separating them. CDR1 and CDR2 (germline): SQVTM, ANQGSEA. Here the CDR3 reads CSARQAQETQYF. The CDR3 DNA follows: TGCAGCGCCCGACAAGCACAAGAGACCCAGTACTTC.

Remarks on this clonotype: A read error may be the cause here, since a much bigger clone is one base away. This rearrangement joins TRBV2 to TRBJ2-1; perhaps TRBD1 as D (5 bases). Germline CDR1 is SNHLY and CDR2 is FYNNEI. The CDR3 spans 13 residues. Trimming stripped 5 bases from V and 7 bases from J, with 12 bases between. The CDR3 nucleotides are TGTGCCAGCAGTAGGCCTGGGGCAAATGAGCAGTTCTTC. Its translation is CASSRPGANEQFF.

As regards this clonotype: A much larger clone differs by one base, so this may be a read error. The genes are TRBV3-1 and TRBJ1-2; TRBD1 agrees at 7 bases. This CDR3 region has 15 residues. With V trimmed by 1 base and J by 8 bases, 10 bases remained unmatched. Germline V gives CDR1 LGHDT, CDR2 YNNKEL (reference sequence). The CDR3 is CASSQGGRTGSGYTF. The CDR3 DNA reads TGTGCCAGCAGCCAAGGGGGAAGGACAGGATCAGGCTACACCTTC.

This clonotype was detected a few times. This may come from a read error, since a much larger clone is one base off. The V call is TRBV20-1, the J call TRBJ2-1; 8 bases are shared with TRBD2. Germline CDR1 reads DFQATT; CDR2 reads SNEGSKA (reference sequence). The CDR3 is made up of 15 amino acids. The CDR3 DNA reads TGCAGTGCTAGTCAGCGGGGGAGCTCCTACAATGAGCGGTTCTTC. Protein: CSASQRGSSYNERFF.

This clonotype was recorded at least ten times. The chain employs TRBV2 and TRBJ1-1, with a tentative D call TRBD1 (5 bases). Trimming removed 4 bases at V and 5 bases at J, with 14 bases between. This CDR3 has 14 residues. The germline CDR1 and CDR2 sequences are SNHLY and FYNNEI. The CDR3 is CASSALAGQTEAFF. In DNA, the CDR3 is TGTGCCAGCAGTGCCTTGGCAGGGCAGACTGAAGCTTTCTTT.

This clonotype has ten or more counts. The chain carries TRBV20-1 and TRBJ2-1; maybe TRBD2 (6 bases). CDR1 and CDR2 from the germline V gene are DFQATT and SNEGSKA (reference sequence). V was shortened by 6 bases and J by 4 bases, with 19 bases between the two germline ends. CDR3 length equals 15 residues. The CDR3 reads CSARMAGTLYNEQFF. The CDR3 DNA reads as TGCAGTGCCCGAATGGCAGGGACTTTGTACAATGAGCAGTTCTTC.

The gene calls are TRBV19 and TRBJ1-2; perhaps TRBD1 as D (6 bases). Germline CDR1 is LNHDA and CDR2 is SQIVND (reference sequence). The V gene lost 4 bases and the J gene lost 4 bases, with 28 bases spanning the gap. The CDR3 sequence is 19 residues long. CDR3 sequence reads: CASSKGGVRGAGESYGYTF. Here the CDR3 DNA reads TGTGCCAGTAGTAAAGGAGGGGTGAGAGGGGCAGGGGAATCCTATGGCTACACCTTC. The complete variable domain, with remaining parts taken from reference TRBV19 and TRBJ1-2, reads DGGITQSPKYLFRKEGQNVTLSCEQNLNHDAMYWYRQDPGQGLRLIYYSQIVNDFQKGDIAEGYSVSREKKESFPLTVTSAQKNPTAFYLCASSKGGVRGAGESYGYTFGSGTRLTVV.

The chain uses TRBV6-5 and TRBJ2-2; D unclear. This CDR3 contains 15 residues. CDR1 is MNHEY and CDR2 is SVGAGI in the germline V gene. V lost 0 bases and J 4 bases, leaving 9 bases between the germline ends. The CDR3 nucleotides are TGTGCCAGCAGTTACTCGAGGCTTATCACCGGGGAGCTGTTTTTT. Its translation is CASSYSRLITGELFF.

The chain employs TRBV7-2 and TRBJ1-5, with a weak D call TRBD1 (6 bases). Germline V gives CDR1 SGHTA, CDR2 FQGNSA. V was pared by 3 bases and J by 1 base, with 19 bases between. This CDR3 region has 18 residues. In nucleotides, the CDR3 is TGTGCCAGCAGCTTCGGACAGTCCCACCGCTCCAGCAATCAGCCCCAGCATTTT. Its translation is CASSFGQSHRSSNQPQHF.

This sequence joins TRBV11-2 and TRBJ1-1; weak D call: TRBD1 (6 bases). Germline V CDR1 and CDR2: SGHAT, FQNNGV. Trimming removed 4 bases at V and 1 base at J, with 13 bases between. This CDR3 has 15 residues. The CDR3 is CASSSQGRANTEAFF. The DNA of the CDR3 is TGTGCCAGCAGCTCACAGGGTAGAGCGAACACTGAAGCTTTCTTT.

This clonotype was seen more than once but under ten times. The V gene is TRBV10-3, the J gene TRBJ1-2; D remains unclear. This CDR3 comprises 14 residues. V was pared by 0 bases and J by 3 bases, with 8 bases between. Germline lookup yields CDR1 ENHRY and CDR2 SYGVKD. The CDR3 DNA sequence: TGTGCCATCAGTGAGTCGAACAGAGACTATGGCTACACCTTC. Its protein product is CAISESNRDYGYTF.

This clonotype came up many times. This chain joins TRBV5-1 and TRBJ1-1, with no clear D. Trimming shortened V by 4 bases and J by 0 bases, and 7 bases separated the two germline ends. Germline V gene sequence: CDR1 SGHRS, CDR2 YFSETQ. CDR3 length: 13 residues. The CDR3 nucleotides are TGCGCCAGCAGCGGGTATATGAACACTGAAGCTTTCTTT. Protein product: CASSGYMNTEAFF.

In this sample, this clonotype turned up many times. The V call is TRBV28, the J call TRBJ2-1, with 9 bases lining up with TRBD2. This CDR3 comprises 16 residues. CDR1 and CDR2 from the germline V gene are MDHEN and SYDVKM. Trimming took 3 bases from V and 4 from J; bases not matched to a gene: 7. Written as DNA, the CDR3 is TGTGCCAGCAGTTTCTTAGGCGGGAGGGTATACAATGAGCAGTTCTTC. This sequence encodes CASSFLGGRVYNEQFF.

This clonotype was seen at least ten times. CDR3 DNA sequence: TGTGCCAGCAGCCCGAGGCGTAGCGGGGTCGAGACCCAGTACTTC. This sequence encodes CASSPRRSGVETQYF. The chain couples TRBV7-2 to TRBJ2-5, with TRBD2 matching 8 bases. The ends lost 5 bases at V and 5 bases at J; junction bases unmatched: 10. This CDR3 region has 15 residues. The germline CDR1 and CDR2 sequences are SGHTA and FQGNSA.

This rearrangement joins TRBV7-9 to TRBJ2-1; 9 bases map to TRBD2. Germline V CDR1 and CDR2: SEHNR, FQNEAQ (reference sequence). Trimming removed 2 bases from V and 1 base from J; junction bases left unmatched: 9. The CDR3 covers 18 residues. CDR3 region: CASSLMKGGRVSYNEQFF. The CDR3 DNA follows: TGTGCCAGCAGCTTAATGAAAGGCGGGAGGGTTTCCTACAATGAGCAGTTCTTC.

This clonotype was counted many times. This chain links TRBV6-1 with TRBJ2-1; no firm D call. Trimming left V 2 bases short and J 6 bases short, with 14 bases between. CDR3 length equals 15 residues. CDR1 is MNHNS and CDR2 is SASEGT in the germline V gene. The CDR3 region is CASSELGKGLNEQFF. For the CDR3, the DNA is TGTGCCAGCAGTGAATTGGGTAAAGGGCTCAATGAGCAGTTCTTC.

V gene TRBV9 combines with J gene TRBJ2-5; D is tentatively TRBD1 or TRBD2 (6 bases each). CDR1 SGDLS and CDR2 YYNGEE come from the germline V gene. The CDR3 is 15 amino acids. Trimming pared 2 bases from V and 4 bases from J, leaving 15 bases between. The CDR3 here is CASSVFPQGGETQYF. The CDR3 bases are TGTGCCAGCAGCGTTTTTCCACAGGGAGGAGAGACCCAGTACTTC.

Ten or more counts support this clonotype. J is TRBJ1-1 and V is TRBV27; D is unclear. The germline V gene has CDR1 MNHEY and CDR2 SMNVEV (reference sequence). CDR3 length: 13 amino acids. The V and J ends lost 0 bases and 3 bases respectively, with 5 bases between them. The CDR3 here is CASSLSVHTEAFF. The CDR3 region has the DNA TGTGCCAGCAGTTTATCAGTCCACACTGAAGCTTTCTTT.

This clonotype was counted many times. The chain is built from TRBV28 and TRBJ1-1, with unresolved D. The length of the CDR3 is 14 residues. CDR1 is MDHEN and CDR2 is SYDVKM in the germline V gene. The ends were cut back, 6 bases at V and 4 bases at J, with 15 bases in the middle. The CDR3 nucleotides read TGTGCCAGCAGGTCGGGTCAGTCTACCACTGAAGCTTTCTTT. It is translated as CASRSGQSTTEAFF.

Concerning this clonotype itself: A much larger clone lies one base from this, so it may be a read error. The chain is built from TRBV2 and TRBJ1-4; no clear D. The germline V gene has CDR1 SNHLY and CDR2 FYNNEI. The CDR3 has 15 amino acids. In DNA, the CDR3 is TGTGCCAGCAGTGAAGAATTAGCAACTCATGAAAAACTGTTTTTT. Translated, it gives CASSEELATHEKLFF.

This clonotype was found many times. The V gene is TRBV30, the J gene TRBJ2-7; perhaps TRBD1 as D (6 bases). Per germline, CDR1 GTSNPN and CDR2 SVGIG (reference sequence). The CDR3 runs 11 residues. The V gene lost 3 bases and the J gene lost 7 bases, with 10 bases spanning the gap. CDR3 amino acids: CAWRDSREQYF. The CDR3 coding sequence is TGTGCCTGGAGGGACAGTCGGGAGCAGTACTTC. Combining the CDR3 with reference TRBV30 and TRBJ2-7 gives the whole variable domain SQTIHQWPATLVQPVGSPLSLECTVEGTSNPNLYWYRQAAGRGLQLLFYSVGIGQISSEVPQNLSASRPQDRQFILSSKKLLLSDSGFYLCAWRDSREQYFGPGTRLTVT.

Worth noting for this clonotype: It may be a read error: a sequence one base away is much more abundant. V gene TRBV20-1 combines with J gene TRBJ2-3; 9 positions agree with TRBD2. Germline assignment: CDR1 DFQATT and CDR2 SNEGSKA (reference sequence). The CDR3 contains 16 residues. The CDR3 loop reads CSARDPASGNTGTQYF. For the CDR3, the DNA is TGCAGTGCTAGAGATCCAGCTAGCGGGAACACAGGTACGCAGTATTTT.